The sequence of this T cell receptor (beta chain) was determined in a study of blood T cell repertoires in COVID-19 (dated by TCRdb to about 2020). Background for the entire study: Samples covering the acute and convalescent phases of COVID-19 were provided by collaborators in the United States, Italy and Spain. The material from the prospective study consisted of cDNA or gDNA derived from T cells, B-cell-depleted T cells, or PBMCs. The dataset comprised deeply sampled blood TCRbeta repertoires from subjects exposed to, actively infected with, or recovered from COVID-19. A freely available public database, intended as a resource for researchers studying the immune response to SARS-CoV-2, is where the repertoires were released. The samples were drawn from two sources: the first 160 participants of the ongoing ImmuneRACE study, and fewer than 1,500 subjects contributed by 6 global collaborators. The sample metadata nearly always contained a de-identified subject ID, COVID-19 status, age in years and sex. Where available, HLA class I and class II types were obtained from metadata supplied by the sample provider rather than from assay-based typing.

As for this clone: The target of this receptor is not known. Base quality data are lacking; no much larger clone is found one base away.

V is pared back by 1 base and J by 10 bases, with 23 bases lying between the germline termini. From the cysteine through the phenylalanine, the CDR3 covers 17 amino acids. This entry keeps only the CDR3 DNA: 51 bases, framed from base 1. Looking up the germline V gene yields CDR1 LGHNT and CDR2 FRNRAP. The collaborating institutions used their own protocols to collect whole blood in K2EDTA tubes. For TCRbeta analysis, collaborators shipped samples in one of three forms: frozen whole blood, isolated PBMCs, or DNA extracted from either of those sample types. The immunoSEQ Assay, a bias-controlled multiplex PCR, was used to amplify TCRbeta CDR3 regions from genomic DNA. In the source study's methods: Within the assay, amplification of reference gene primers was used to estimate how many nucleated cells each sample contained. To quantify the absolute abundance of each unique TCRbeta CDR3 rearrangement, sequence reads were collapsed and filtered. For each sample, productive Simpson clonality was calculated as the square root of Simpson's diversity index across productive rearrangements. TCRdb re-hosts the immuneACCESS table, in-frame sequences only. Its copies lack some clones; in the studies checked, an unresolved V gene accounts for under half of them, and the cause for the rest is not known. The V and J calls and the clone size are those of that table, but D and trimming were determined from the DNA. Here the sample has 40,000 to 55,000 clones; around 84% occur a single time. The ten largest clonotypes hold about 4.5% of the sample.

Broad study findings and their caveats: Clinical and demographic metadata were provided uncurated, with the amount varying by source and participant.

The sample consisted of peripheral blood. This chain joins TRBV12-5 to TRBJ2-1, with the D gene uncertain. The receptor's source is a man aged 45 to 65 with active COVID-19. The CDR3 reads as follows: CASGLALLNGAGHEQFF. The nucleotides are TGTGCTAGTGGTTTGGCCCTGTTAAATGGTGCAGGCCACGAGCAGTTCTTC.